The clone carrying this T cell receptor (beta chain) was found a few times. V shed 6 bases and J 10 bases; nucleotides not matched to a gene: 12. Looked up from germline, CDR1 is MDHEN and CDR2 is SYDVKM. The CDR3 length is 16 residues. These data belong to a study of blood T cell repertoires in COVID-19. Overall study context: Both acute and convalescent COVID-19 samples were obtained from the United States, Italy and Spain.

This table comes from immunoSEQ multiplex PCR, and its TCRdb copy is limited to in-frame clones, with some not included. There are 150,000 or so clones in the sample; about 79% occur only once, and around 4.2% lies in the top ten. Sequencing input: peripheral blood. The clonotype originates from a woman aged 80 or over with active or convalescent COVID-19. V gene TRBV28 combines with J gene TRBJ1-6, with TRBD1 matching over 10 bases. Here the CDR3 reads CASRPTTGGFVSPLHF. CDR3 DNA sequence: TGTGCCAGCAGACCCACGACAGGGGGCTTTGTCTCACCCCTCCACTTT. The full variable domain, completed using reference TRBV28 and TRBJ1-6, is DVKVTQSSRYLVKRTGEKVFLECVQDMDHENMFWYRQDPGLGLRLIYFSYDVKMKEKGDIPEGYSVSREKKERFSLILESASTNQTSMYLCASRPTTGGFVSPLHFGNGTRLTVT.